Reported below is one TCR beta chain. The source of the sample is a study of technical replicates of blood from several donors. Assay used: immunoSEQ multiplex PCR; TCRdb lists only in-frame clones, some missing. Among about 100,000 clones listed, approximately 95% were seen once. CDR1 is SNHLY, CDR2 FYNNEI, per germline. The CDR3 consists of 15 residues. J lost 2 bases, V lost 4 bases, and 5 bases had no gene match. The rearrangement joins TRBV2 to TRBJ2-1, with 7 bases fitting TRBD2. Sequencing input: T cells isolated from PBMCs. The sequence was collected from a human donor in good health. CDR3 sequence reads: CASSGVGRTYNEQFF. CDR3 DNA sequence: TGTGCCAGCAGTGGAGTCGGGAGGACCTACAATGAGCAGTTCTTC.